The T cell receptor (beta chain) under discussion was sequenced for a study of Ad26.COV2.S vaccination and SARS-CoV-2 variants. The CDR3 contains 13 residues. Treatment indicated: 15 to 20 received Ad26.COV2.S at low or high dose, single or two shots; roughly five received placebo; per-sample allocation not given. The samples were gathered on day 63 after the first injection of vaccine or placebo. An Ad26 vector expressing Wuhan-strain SARS-CoV-2 spike constituted the vaccine. Clones were read by immunoSEQ multiplex PCR, and TCRdb kept only the in-frame ones, dropping some. The data contain just under 250,000 clones, roughly 90% of them singletons.

The TCR comes from a person between 18 and 65 years old who received the Ad26.COV2.S COVID-19 vaccine or a placebo. Sequenced here: peripheral blood, sampled in a trial of Ad26.COV2.S vaccine versus placebo. The rearrangement uses TRBV21-1 and TRBJ2-7; the table's D gene call, TRBD1, was not cross checked with the DNA. TRBV21-1 is tagged as a pseudogene. The CDR3: CASTSRTGCEQYF. CDR3 DNA sequence: TGTGCCAGCACCTCTCGGACAGGCTGCGAGCAGTACTTC.